Each of the 30 T cell receptor beta chains below was sequenced from the same sample in a study of CD8 T cells in ankylosing spondylitis. In TCRdb, the 5' RACE reads were re-called with MiXCR into one record per CDR3 protein. In the table there are just under 350,000 distinct CDR3 sequences, about 14% of which are singletons. Material: blood, either unsorted or a sorted T cell fraction (not recorded which). These receptors were collected from a male donor with ankylosing spondylitis or in good health (not recorded which).

The sample holds a few counts of this clonotype. V is TRBV10-3 and J is TRBJ2-7; possible D gene TRBD2, 5 bases. The CDR3 runs 15 residues. CDR1 and CDR2 (germline): ENHRY, SYGVKD. The V and J ends lost 3 bases and 2 bases respectively, with 14 bases between them. CDR3 bases: TGTGCCATCAGTGAACTAGGACTCCCACCCTACGAGCAGTACTTC. This translates into CAISELGLPPYEQYF.

The CDR3 reads CASSVKQGVPNEQFF. CDR3 sequence (DNA): TGTGCCAGCAGCGTAAAACAGGGGGTTCCCAATGAGCAGTTCTTC. The chain has TRBV9 and TRBJ2-1; 8 bases line up with TRBD1. The CDR3 runs to 15 residues. Germline V gene sequence: CDR1 SGDLS, CDR2 YYNGEE. The V segment lost 1 base and the J segment 6 bases; nucleotides outside the gene matches: 6. Filled out from reference TRBV9 and TRBJ2-1, the complete variable domain reads DSGVTQTPKHLITATGQRVTLRCSPRSGDLSVYWYQQSLDQGLQFLIQYYNGEERAKGNILERFSAQQFPDLHSELNLSSLELGDSALYFCASSVKQGVPNEQFFGPGTRLTVL.

This clonotype was counted only a few times. The chain employs TRBV29-1 and TRBJ2-3; D gene unclear. CDR1 is SQVTM, CDR2 ANQGSEA, per germline. V shed 7 bases and J shed 3 bases, with 5 bases lying between them. This CDR3 is 10 amino acids long. CDR3 coding DNA: TGCAGCGCGGCAACAGATACGCAGTATTTT. Translation: CSAATDTQYF.

This clonotype was seen many times. This chain links TRBV6-1 with TRBJ1-1; D is uncertain. The CDR3 is 14 residues long. The V end lost 7 bases, the J end lost 4 bases, and 16 bases lay between the germline ends. CDR1 is MNHNS and CDR2 is SASEGT in the germline V gene. The chain's CDR3 is CASTGRAPSTEAFF. The CDR3 DNA is TGTGCCAGCACCGGACGGGCGCCTAGCACTGAAGCTTTCTTT.

The chain joins TRBV5-1 to TRBJ2-7, with TRBD1 matching over 8 bases. The junction had 1 base not matched to a gene; V was cut back by 0 bases and J by 2 bases. The V gene's germline CDR1 is SGHRS and CDR2 YFSETQ. The CDR3 is made up of 14 amino acids. This CDR3 reads CASSLVRGPYEQYF. In DNA, the CDR3 is TGCGCCAGCAGCTTGGTCAGGGGGCCCTACGAGCAGTACTTC.

This clonotype was picked up many times. The rearrangement uses TRBV2 and TRBJ2-1; no clear D gene. V lost 5 bases and J 1 base, leaving 9 bases between the germline ends. Per germline, CDR1 SNHLY and CDR2 FYNNEI. CDR3 length: 14 amino acids. The CDR3 region has the DNA TGTGCCAGCAGTCGCTCGAGTTCCTACAATGAGCAGTTCTTC. Translating gives CASSRSSSYNEQFF.

This chain connects TRBV29-1 to TRBJ2-6; the D gene could be TRBD1 or TRBD2 (5 bases each). The CDR3 runs to 13 residues. In germline, CDR1 is SQVTM, CDR2 ANQGSEA. V was cut by 4 bases and J by 2 bases, with 6 bases left in between. In DNA, the CDR3 is TGCAGCGTTGTGGGGGCTGGGGCCAACGTCCTGACTTTC. It translates to CSVVGAGANVLTF.

The chain carries TRBV30 and TRBJ2-5; D is tentatively TRBD1 or TRBD2 (5 bases each). Germline V gene lookup returns CDR1 GTSNPN and CDR2 SVGIG (reference sequence). The ends were cut back, 1 base at V and 6 bases at J, with 9 bases in the middle. CDR3 length: 12 amino acids. The CDR3 spells CAWSETGQTQYF. The DNA for the CDR3 is TGTGCCTGGAGTGAGACGGGGCAGACCCAGTACTTC.

V gene TRBV5-1 combines with J gene TRBJ2-2, with D maybe TRBD1 (5 bases). The CDR3 runs 15 residues. Germline V gene data show CDR1 as SGHRS and CDR2 as YFSETQ. V gave up 4 bases and J gave up 5 bases, with 15 bases separating them. The CDR3: CASSVAPAGTGELFF. The CDR3 nucleotides are TGCGCCAGCAGCGTAGCTCCGGCAGGGACCGGGGAGCTGTTTTTT.

Only a few counts were recorded for this clonotype. The chain recombines TRBV3-1 with TRBJ2-1, with D tentatively TRBD1 (5 bases). Per germline, CDR1 LGHDT and CDR2 YNNKEL (reference sequence). Deletions cut 1 base from V and 1 base from J, with 14 bases between. The CDR3 sequence is 17 residues long. The CDR3 loop reads CASSQGISQGSYNEQFF. The CDR3 coding sequence is TGTGCCAGCAGCCAAGGAATTAGCCAGGGATCCTACAATGAGCAGTTCTTC.

The genes are TRBV25-1 and TRBJ2-1; D is uncertain. This CDR3 is built from 12 residues. CDR1 is MGHDK, CDR2 SYGVNS, per germline. The V and J ends lost 10 bases and 5 bases respectively, with 12 bases between them. The CDR3 protein is CATWERDNEQFF. CDR3 coding DNA: TGTGCCACCTGGGAACGGGACAATGAGCAGTTCTTC.

This sequence joins TRBV7-2 and TRBJ1-1, with TRBD1 as a possible D gene (5 bases). The germline CDR1 and CDR2 sequences are SGHTA and FQGNSA. V was trimmed by 3 bases and J by 0 bases, leaving 8 bases between them. This CDR3 contains 14 residues. The CDR3 DNA follows: TGTGCCAGCAGCTTTGACAGCATGAACACTGAAGCTTTCTTT. It yields the protein CASSFDSMNTEAFF.

This clonotype appeared a few times. The chain has TRBV10-3 and TRBJ1-2; no definite D call. The CDR3 is made up of 14 amino acids. V gave up 3 bases and J gave up 5 bases, with 13 bases separating them. Germline V gene data show CDR1 as ENHRY and CDR2 as SYGVKD. As DNA, the CDR3 is TGTGCCATCAGTGACGGCACCTCCCTATATGGCTACACCTTC. This gives the protein CAISDGTSLYGYTF.

V and J are TRBV5-1 and TRBJ2-7; D call uncertain. This CDR3 comprises 15 residues. Germline lookup yields CDR1 SGHRS and CDR2 YFSETQ. The germline V and J ends were trimmed by 2 bases and 0 bases, with 12 bases remaining between them. CDR3 residues: CASSFQAPSSYEQYF. In nucleotides, the CDR3 is TGCGCCAGCAGCTTTCAGGCACCGAGCTCCTACGAGCAGTACTTC. Full variable domain (remainder filled in from reference TRBV5-1 and TRBJ2-7): KAGVTQTPRYLIKTRGQQVTLSCSPISGHRSVSWYQQTPGQGLQFLFEYFSETQRNKGNFPGRFSGRQFSNSRSEMNVSTLELGDSALYLCASSFQAPSSYEQYFGPGTRLTVT.

CDR3 sequence: CASRVPSGGETDTQYF. The CDR3 DNA reads as TGTGCCAGCAGGGTGCCTTCGGGGGGAGAGACAGATACGCAGTATTTT. V and J are TRBV6-1 and TRBJ2-3; 7 nucleotides match TRBD2. After removal of 6 bases from V and 3 bases from J, the junction contained 12 bases not matched to a gene. Germline V gene data show CDR1 as MNHNS and CDR2 as SASEGT. The CDR3 extends over 16 amino acids.

The gene calls are TRBV27 and TRBJ2-3, with D perhaps being TRBD1 or TRBD2 (6 bases each). V lost 5 bases and J 2 bases, leaving 14 bases between the germline ends. CDR1 and CDR2 from the germline V gene are MNHEY and SMNVEV (reference sequence). The CDR3 has 15 residues. The CDR3 spells CASSGLGGFTDTQYF. Written as DNA, the CDR3 is TGTGCCAGCAGTGGGTTAGGGGGGTTCACAGATACGCAGTATTTT.

The CDR3 DNA is TGCGCCAGCAGCTTGGTGGGGGGCTCCCCCTCTGGGGCCAACGTCCTGACTTTC. This gives the protein CASSLVGGSPSGANVLTF. V gene TRBV5-1 combines with J gene TRBJ2-6; D may be TRBD1 or TRBD2 (6 bases each). CDR1 SGHRS and CDR2 YFSETQ come from the germline V gene. V shed 0 bases and J shed 0 bases, with 13 bases lying between them. The CDR3 runs 18 residues.

The chain is built from TRBV5-1 and TRBJ2-1; 10 positions match TRBD2. The CDR3 runs 14 residues. V trimming: 7 bases; J trimming: 4 bases; junction bases outside the gene matches: 5. Germline-derived CDR1 and CDR2 are SGHRS and YFSETQ. The DNA of the CDR3 is TGCGCCAGCGGTAGCGGGGGGTCATACAATGAGCAGTTCTTC. Amino acids: CASGSGGSYNEQFF.

Ten or more counts support this clonotype. The chain combines TRBV27 with TRBJ2-1, with 9 bases fitting TRBD1. After removal of 7 bases from V and 2 bases from J, the junction contained 12 bases not matched to a gene. Germline assignment: CDR1 MNHEY and CDR2 SMNVEV (reference sequence). This CDR3 contains 17 residues. CDR3 DNA: TGTGCCAGCACTTCTCACCGGGACAGGGCAACCTACAATGAGCAGTTCTTC. Translated: CASTSHRDRATYNEQFF.

The chain is built from TRBV5-1 and TRBJ2-2; D unresolved. The CDR3 has 15 residues. Trimming pared 2 bases from V and 0 bases from J, leaving 8 bases between. The germline gives CDR1 SGHRS, CDR2 YFSETQ. The CDR3 nucleotides read TGCGCCAGCAGCTTTAGACTTACGAACACCGGGGAGCTGTTTTTT. Its protein product is CASSFRLTNTGELFF.

The table lists this clonotype with a few counts. This chain links TRBV18 with TRBJ2-4; no reliable D call. This CDR3 is built from 13 residues. The germline V and J ends were trimmed by 2 bases and 6 bases, with 8 bases remaining between them. Germline CDR1 KGHSH, CDR2 LQKENI. The CDR3 spells CASSPSSVNIQYF. The CDR3 region has the DNA TGTGCCAGCTCACCAAGTTCGGTAAACATTCAGTACTTC.

The chain carries TRBV10-3 and TRBJ2-7; D uncertain. The CDR3 is made up of 17 amino acids. Per germline, CDR1 ENHRY and CDR2 SYGVKD. Trimming left V 6 bases short and J 1 base short, with 22 bases between. The CDR3 protein is CAISRAVGVAVSYEQYF. DNA of the CDR3: TGTGCCATCAGCCGCGCGGTTGGAGTCGCTGTGTCCTACGAGCAGTACTTC.

The rearrangement uses TRBV20-1 and TRBJ2-5; 10 bases agree with TRBD2. The V and J ends lost 6 bases and 2 bases, in that order; junction bases with no gene match: 9. This CDR3 contains 15 residues. CDR1 is DFQATT and CDR2 is SNEGSKA in the germline V gene (reference sequence). CDR3 bases: TGCAGTGCCCTCAAACTAGCGGGGATTCAAGAGACCCAGTACTTC. It yields the protein CSALKLAGIQETQYF.

This clonotype was seen at least ten times. This rearrangement joins TRBV2 to TRBJ2-2, with 12 positions matching TRBD2. CDR1 and CDR2 (germline): SNHLY, FYNNEI. V dropped 2 bases and J dropped 6; count of bases not matched to a gene: 4. There are 16 residues in the CDR3. CDR3 loop: CASSETSGRIAGELFF. In DNA, the CDR3 is TGTGCCAGCAGTGAAACTAGCGGGAGGATCGCCGGGGAGCTGTTTTTT.

Only a few counts were recorded for this clonotype. The chain links TRBV2 to TRBJ2-5, with D perhaps matching TRBD1 (5 bases). Trimming removed 3 bases from V and 4 bases from J, with 9 bases in between. This CDR3 has 13 amino acids. The germline V gene encodes CDR1 SNHLY and CDR2 FYNNEI. CDR3 DNA: TGTGCCAGCAGTGACGGTCAGGGAGAGACCCAGTACTTC. Protein: CASSDGQGETQYF.

This clonotype was observed a few times. The CDR3 here is CSARREEREPYEQYF. The CDR3 bases are TGCAGTGCTAGGAGAGAGGAACGGGAGCCCTACGAGCAGTACTTC. The chain joins TRBV20-1 to TRBJ2-7; D is perhaps TRBD2 (6 bases). Trimming took 3 bases from V and 2 from J, leaving 17 bases between them. Germline assignment: CDR1 DFQATT and CDR2 SNEGSKA (reference sequence). The CDR3 totals 15 residues.

This clonotype was seen only a few times. V is TRBV29-1 and J is TRBJ2-5; TRBD1 might be the D (5 bases). V was clipped by 2 bases and J by 0 bases, with 10 bases between them. CDR3 length equals 14 residues. In germline, CDR1 is SQVTM, CDR2 ANQGSEA. CDR3 sequence (DNA): TGCAGCGTTGAACTCCAGGGCCACCAAGAGACCCAGTACTTC. Translation gives CSVELQGHQETQYF.

This rearrangement joins TRBV14 to TRBJ2-7; perhaps TRBD2 as D (6 bases). CDR3 length: 15 residues. Trimming stripped 3 bases from V and 3 bases from J, with 15 bases between. Germline assignment: CDR1 SGHDN and CDR2 FVKESK. The chain's CDR3 is CASSHLGGADYEQYF. In nucleotides, the CDR3 is TGTGCCAGCAGCCACCTTGGAGGGGCCGACTACGAGCAGTACTTC. Drawing the rest from reference TRBV14 and TRBJ2-7, the complete variable domain is EAGVTQFPSHSVIEKGQTVTLRCDPISGHDNLYWYRRVMGKEIKFLLHFVKESKQDESGMPNNRFLAERTGGTYSTLKVQPAELEDSGVYFCASSHLGGADYEQYFGPGTRLTVT.

The chain has TRBV3-1 and TRBJ2-3; the match to TRBD2 covers 10 bases. Per the germline V gene, CDR1 is LGHDT and CDR2 is YNNKEL (reference sequence). Germline trimming cut 3 bases from V and 1 base from J; bases unmatched to any gene: 4. This CDR3 is 16 amino acids long. CDR3 nucleotide sequence: TGTGCCAGCAGCCAGCCTAGCGGGGGACGCACAGATACGCAGTATTTT. The encoded protein is CASSQPSGGRTDTQYF.

This chain uses TRBV6-1 with TRBJ1-5; no clear D. Germline V gene lookup returns CDR1 MNHNS and CDR2 SASEGT. V was trimmed by 2 bases and J by 5 bases, leaving 10 bases between them. This CDR3 comprises 14 residues. CDR3 loop: CASSERKRDQPQHF. CDR3 sequence (DNA): TGTGCCAGCAGTGAACGTAAGAGAGATCAGCCCCAGCATTTT.